This T cell receptor beta chain is drawn from a study of blood T cell repertoires in COVID-19. TCRdb keeps only in-frame clones here, not all; method: immunoSEQ multiplex PCR. The table has 200,000 to 300,000 clones, approximately 81% seen once. The CDR3 loop spans 13 amino acids. Germline-derived CDR1 and CDR2 are LGHDT and YNNKEL (reference sequence). The V and J ends lost 0 bases and 9 bases respectively, with 6 bases between them. The chain carries TRBV3-1 (or the pseudogene TRBV3-2) and TRBJ1-6; D is unresolved. This TCR came from a man aged 60 to 69 with acute or convalescent COVID-19. The source material was peripheral blood. CDR3 amino acids: CASSQEQVSPLHF. The DNA for the CDR3 is TGTGCCAGCAGCCAAGAGCAGGTTTCACCCCTCCACTTT.